These T cell receptor beta chains were read from a single sample in a study of cytomegalovirus exposure and HLA in healthy donors. Profiled with immunoSEQ multiplex PCR; TCRdb holds only in-frame clones, not every one. There are fewer than 90,000 clones in the sample; 76% occur only once, and around 1.5% lies in the top ten. Sequencing was performed on PBMCs. These receptors were collected from a male donor in good health and CMV-seronegative. Each CDR3 is given with its conserved first and last residue. The order of the fields is CDR3 protein, CDR3 DNA, J gene, D gene, V gene, clone size. A D gene is named only where the DNA matches it firmly. Where a row states a size, it is once, few, many or the class of an expanded clone; other rows omit it.

cdr3_aa: CASLRQGVSGTYSYEQYF
cdr3_nt: TGTGCCAGCCTCCGACAGGGGGTTAGCGGGACCTATTCCTACGAGCAGTACTTC
j_call: TRBJ2-7
d_call: -
v_call: TRBV2
clone_size: few

cdr3_aa: CASSYSGIGFWPQHF
cdr3_nt: TGCGCCAGCAGCTATTCAGGGATAGGCTTTTGGCCCCAGCATTTT
j_call: TRBJ1-5
d_call: -
v_call: TRBV5-1
clone_size: -

cdr3_aa: CASSSSGVSYEQYF
cdr3_nt: TGTGCCAGCAGCTCTAGCGGTGTCTCCTACGAGCAGTACTTC
j_call: TRBJ2-7
d_call: TRBD2
v_call: TRBV7-6
clone_size: -

cdr3_aa: CSVEDYQGSEAFF
cdr3_nt: TGCAGCGTTGAAGATTACCAGGGCAGTGAAGCTTTCTTT
j_call: TRBJ1-1
d_call: -
v_call: TRBV29-1
clone_size: -

cdr3_aa: CASMDRGNWTTEAFF
cdr3_nt: TGTGCCAGCATGGACAGGGGTAACTGGACCACTGAAGCTTTCTTT
j_call: TRBJ1-1
d_call: TRBD1
v_call: TRBV11-2
clone_size: few

cdr3_aa: CASSLDRASEQFF
cdr3_nt: TGTGCCAGCAGCTTGGACAGGGCGAGTGAGCAGTTCTTC
j_call: TRBJ2-1
d_call: TRBD1
v_call: TRBV9
clone_size: once

cdr3_aa: CASSRTVNSPLHF
cdr3_nt: TGTGCCAGCAGTCGGACAGTTAATTCACCCCTCCACTTT
j_call: TRBJ1-6
d_call: -
v_call: TRBV28
clone_size: -

cdr3_aa: CASSDRRVDEKLFF
cdr3_nt: TGTGCCAGCAGTGACCGCAGGGTAGATGAAAAACTGTTTTTT
j_call: TRBJ1-4
d_call: -
v_call: TRBV25-1
clone_size: -

cdr3_aa: CASTERDSYNSPLHF
cdr3_nt: TGTGCCAGCACCGAAAGGGACAGCTATAATTCACCCCTCCACTTT
j_call: TRBJ1-6
d_call: TRBD1
v_call: TRBV25-1
clone_size: -

cdr3_aa: CASSFYRLESPLHF
cdr3_nt: TGTGCCAGCAGTTTTTACAGGTTGGAATCACCCCTCCACTTT
j_call: TRBJ1-6
d_call: -
v_call: TRBV27
clone_size: -

cdr3_aa: CASNKREGSYEQYF
cdr3_nt: TGTGCCAGCAATAAGAGGGAGGGCTCCTACGAGCAGTACTTC
j_call: TRBJ2-7
d_call: TRBD2
v_call: TRBV6-6
clone_size: -

cdr3_aa: CASSQGSGQANSGANVLTF
cdr3_nt: TGCGCCAGCAGCCAAGGGTCTGGACAGGCGAACTCTGGGGCCAACGTCCTGACTTTC
j_call: TRBJ2-6
d_call: TRBD1
v_call: TRBV4-3
clone_size: once

cdr3_aa: CASSNGGTGLSGANVLTF
cdr3_nt: TGTGCCAGTAGTAACGGTGGGACAGGGTTATCTGGGGCCAACGTCCTGACTTTC
j_call: TRBJ2-6
d_call: TRBD1
v_call: TRBV19
clone_size: -

cdr3_aa: CASSRQAHTEAFF
cdr3_nt: TGTGCCAGTAGTAGGCAGGCCCACACTGAAGCTTTCTTT
j_call: TRBJ1-1
d_call: -
v_call: TRBV19
clone_size: few